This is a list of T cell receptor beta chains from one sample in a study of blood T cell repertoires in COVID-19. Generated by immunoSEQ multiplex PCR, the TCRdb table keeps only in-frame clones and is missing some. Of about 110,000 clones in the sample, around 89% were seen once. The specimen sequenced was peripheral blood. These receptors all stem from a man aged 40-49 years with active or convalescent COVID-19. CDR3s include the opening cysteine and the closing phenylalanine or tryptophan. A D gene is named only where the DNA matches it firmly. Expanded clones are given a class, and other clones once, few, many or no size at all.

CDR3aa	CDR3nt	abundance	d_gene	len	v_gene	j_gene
CAISGDSYETQYF	TGTGCCATCAGTGGAGACAGTTACGAGACCCAGTACTTC	-	-	13	TRBV10-3	TRBJ2-5
CASSPDSSNSPLHF	TGTGCCAGCAGCCCGGACAGCTCTAATTCACCCCTCCACTTT	-	-	14	TRBV11-2	TRBJ1-6
CAIGQGYEQYF	TGTGCCATTGGACAGGGCTACGAGCAGTACTTC	-	TRBD1	11	TRBV24-1	TRBJ2-7
CAWRRTSGTNEQFF	TGTGCCTGGAGACGGACTAGCGGGACAAATGAGCAGTTCTTC	-	TRBD2	14	TRBV30	TRBJ2-1
CASRADRVMAGELFF	TGTGCCAGCAGGGCGGACAGGGTGATGGCCGGGGAGCTGTTTTTT	-	TRBD1	15	TRBV2	TRBJ2-2
CAWSFRGIYEQYF	TGTGCCTGGAGTTTCAGGGGTATCTACGAGCAGTACTTC	-	-	13	TRBV30	TRBJ2-7
CASSRGFNYGYTF	TGTGCCAGCAGCCGAGGGTTCAACTATGGCTACACCTTC	-	-	13	TRBV27	TRBJ1-2
CASSDRGTSYEQYF	TGCGCCAGCAGTGACAGGGGCACTTCCTACGAGCAGTACTTC	-	TRBD1	14	TRBV5-1	TRBJ2-7
CSAEQGTEAFF	TGCAGTGCCGAACAGGGCACTGAAGCTTTCTTT	-	-	11	TRBV20-1	TRBJ1-1
CAAAPLGEVNTEAFF	TGTGCCGCAGCACCACTGGGTGAGGTGAACACTGAAGCTTTCTTT	-	-	15	TRBV28	TRBJ1-1
CASSVQGKKGYTF	TGTGCCAGTAGTGTACAGGGGAAAAAGGGCTACACCTTC	-	TRBD1	13	TRBV19	TRBJ1-2
CASSESRGLASEGEQFF	TGTGCCAGCAGTGAATCGCGTGGACTAGCGAGTGAGGGTGAGCAGTTCTTC	-	TRBD2	17	TRBV2	TRBJ2-1
CASSFDRPGNTIYF	TGTGCCAGCAGCTTCGACAGGCCTGGAAACACCATATATTTT	-	-	14	TRBV7-9	TRBJ1-3
CAWSMSGELFF	TGTGCCTGGAGTATGAGCGGGGAGCTGTTTTTT	once	-	11	TRBV30	TRBJ2-2
CASSVWGTNTEAFF	TGTGCCAGCAGCGTATGGGGCACAAACACTGAAGCTTTCTTT	-	-	14	TRBV9	TRBJ1-1
CASKRELGTGELFF	TGTGCCAGCAAGCGGGAGCTGGGGACCGGGGAGCTGTTTTTT	-	TRBD2	14	TRBV6-5	TRBJ2-2
CASSQDPGGLGNTIYF	TGTGCCAGCAGCCAAGATCCTGGCGGGCTTGGAAACACCATATATTTT	few	-	16	TRBV3-1/TRBV3-2	TRBJ1-3
CASSLLGGQYF	TGTGCCAGCAGCCTACTCGGGGGCCAGTACTTC	-	-	11	TRBV28	TRBJ2-5
CASSLGWGRTTETQYF	TGTGCCAGCAGCTTAGGATGGGGGAGGACAACGGAGACCCAGTACTTC	-	-	16	TRBV7-2	TRBJ2-5
CASSYRGLGQGQFF	TGTGCCAGCTCCTACCGAGGTTTGGGACAAGGGCAGTTCTTC	-	-	14	TRBV18	TRBJ2-1
CASSPRQGVETQYF	TGTGCCAGCAGCCCGAGACAGGGAGTGGAGACCCAGTACTTC	few	TRBD1	14	TRBV9	TRBJ2-5
CAWGWGLDEQYF	TGTGCCTGGGGATGGGGCCTGGACGAGCAGTACTTC	-	-	12	TRBV30	TRBJ2-7
CSANRWNEQFF	TGCAGTGCTAACCGGTGGAATGAGCAGTTCTTC	-	-	11	TRBV20-1	TRBJ2-1
CASSQDRGLFYEQYF	TGCGCCAGCAGCCAAGATAGGGGGTTATTCTACGAGCAGTACTTC	-	-	15	TRBV4-1	TRBJ2-7
CASSYVLAGGTGELFF	TGTGCCAGCAGTTACGTCCTAGCGGGGGGCACCGGGGAGCTGTTTTTT	-	TRBD2	16	TRBV6-6	TRBJ2-2
CASSLSGQGNNEQFF	TGTGCCAGCAGCCTAAGTGGACAGGGGAATAATGAGCAGTTCTTC	-	TRBD1	15	TRBV3-1/TRBV3-2	TRBJ2-1
CASSPKNEKLFF	TGTGCCAGCTCACCTAAAAATGAAAAACTGTTTTTT	-	-	12	TRBV18	TRBJ1-4
CAIRLGGAVSWEQYF	TGTGCCATCAGGTTAGGGGGGGCCGTCTCTTGGGAGCAGTACTTC	-	-	15	TRBV10-3	TRBJ2-7
CASSPHRQDSYEQYF	TGTGCCAGCAGCCCGCACAGACAGGACTCCTACGAGCAGTACTTC	-	-	15	TRBV21-1	TRBJ2-7
CASILGQGDYGYTF	TGTGCCAGTATTCTGGGACAGGGCGACTATGGCTACACCTTC	-	TRBD1	14	TRBV19	TRBJ1-2
CASSQRTGPGGYTF	TGTGCCAGCAGCCAACGAACAGGGCCCGGGGGCTACACCTTC	-	-	14	TRBV3-1/TRBV3-2	TRBJ1-2